The entry below gives a single TCR beta chain sequence along with its context. Its cognate antigen is unknown. Researchers took blood at baseline, on cycle 4 day 1, and on cycle 7 day 1. These data originate in a study of OX40 agonist ivuxolimab in advanced cancers. Study at large: Among those enrolled, mean age was roughly 62 years (range 23 to 79) and less than 90% were male. Whole-study findings and limits: Clones of CD4+ and CD8+ blood T cells grew by week 6 at doses of 0.1 to 3.0 mg/kg. CD8+ T cells averaged more expanded clones than CD4+.

Libraries were prepared by immunoSEQ multiplex PCR; TCRdb keeps only in-frame clonotypes and omits some of them. The sample includes some 22,000 clones, around 67% of them seen just once. The sample consisted of CD4+ or CD8+ T cells sorted from blood, taken in a trial of the OX40 agonist ivuxolimab. The sequence derives from an adult with an advanced solid tumor such as melanoma, head and neck, liver or kidney cancer.

CDR3 bases: TGTGCCAGCAGCTTAGTCGCCAGGGGGAACACCGGGGAGCTGTTTTTT. As protein: CASSLVARGNTGELFF. The chain has TRBV7-8 and TRBJ2-2, with TRBD1 as a possible D gene (6 bases). V was trimmed by 1 base and J by 1 base, leaving 10 bases between them. This CDR3 region has 16 residues. The germline V gene encodes CDR1 SGHVS and CDR2 FQNEAQ.